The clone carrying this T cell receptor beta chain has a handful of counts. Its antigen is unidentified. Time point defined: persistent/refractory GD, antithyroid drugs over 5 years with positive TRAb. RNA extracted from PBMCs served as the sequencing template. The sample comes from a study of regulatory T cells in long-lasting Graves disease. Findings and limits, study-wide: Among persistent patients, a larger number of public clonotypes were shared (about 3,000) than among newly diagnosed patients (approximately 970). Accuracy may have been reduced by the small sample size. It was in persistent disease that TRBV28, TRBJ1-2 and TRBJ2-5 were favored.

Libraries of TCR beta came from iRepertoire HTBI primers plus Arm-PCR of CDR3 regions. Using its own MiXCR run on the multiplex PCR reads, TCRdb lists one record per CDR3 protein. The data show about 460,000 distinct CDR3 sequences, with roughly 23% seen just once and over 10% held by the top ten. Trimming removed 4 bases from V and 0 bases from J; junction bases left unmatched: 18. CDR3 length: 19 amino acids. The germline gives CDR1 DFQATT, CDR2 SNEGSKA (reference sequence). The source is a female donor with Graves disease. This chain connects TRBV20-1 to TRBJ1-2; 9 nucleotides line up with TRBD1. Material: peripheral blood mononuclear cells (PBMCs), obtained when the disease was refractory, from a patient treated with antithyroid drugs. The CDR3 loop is CSAKPLTGGLLLANYGYTF. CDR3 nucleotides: TGCAGTGCTAAACCCCTTACAGGGGGCCTGCTCCTAGCTAACTATGGCTACACCTTC.